The rows below give T cell receptor beta chains drawn from one sample of a study of T cells in Graves' hyperthyroidism and ophthalmopathy. One entry per CDR3 protein, called by TCRdb with MiXCR from the multiplex PCR reads. Here the sample spans 20,000 to 30,000 distinct CDR3 sequences, around 40% being singletons. Sequenced: blood. The origin of the receptors is a woman in her 30s with Graves' hyperthyroidism. Both conserved end residues are part of each CDR3. The D gene is left open where the match is weak. The size field is filled for only some rows; it gives once, few, many or a size class.

TRBD2,TRBV2,-,TRBJ2-5,14,CASTKTSGKAAQYF,TGTGCCAGCACTAAGACTAGCGGAAAGGCGGCCCAGTACTTC
-,TRBV9,medium-sized,TRBJ2-5,13,CASSDGAEETQYF,TGTGCCAGCAGCGACGGAGCGGAAGAGACCCAGTACTTC
-,TRBV9,-,TRBJ2-1,12,CASSVGWGRQFF,TGTGCCAGCAGCGTAGGATGGGGACGGCAGTTCTTC
TRBD1,TRBV7-3,many,TRBJ2-1,16,CASSSSDRGGIDEQFF,TGTGCCAGCAGCTCCTCAGACAGGGGGGGGATCGATGAGCAGTTCTTC
-,TRBV11-3,many,TRBJ2-2,14,CASREGQGTGELFF,TGTGCCAGCAGAGAAGGGCAGGGAACCGGGGAGCTGTTTTTT
-,TRBV11-2,-,TRBJ1-5,15,CASSPDRYSNQPQHF,TGTGCCAGCAGTCCAGACAGGTATAGCAATCAGCCCCAGCATTTT
-,TRBV20-1,-,TRBJ2-1,12,CSARRDSNEQFF,TGCAGTGCTAGACGGGATAGCAATGAGCAGTTCTTC
TRBD2,TRBV29-1,once,TRBJ2-5,15,CSASFSGRAGKTQYF,TGCAGCGCTTCGTTTAGCGGGAGGGCCGGGAAGACCCAGTACTTC
-,TRBV19,medium-sized,TRBJ2-2,14,CASTGRTNTGELFF,TGTGCCAGTACGGGACGGACGAACACCGGGGAGCTGTTTTTT
-,TRBV24-1,-,TRBJ1-5,15,CATSEGTASNQPQHF,TGTGCCACCAGTGAGGGGACGGCTAGCAATCAGCCCCAGCATTTT
TRBD1,TRBV7-9,-,TRBJ1-4,15,CASSSRDRGGEKLFF,TGTGCCAGCAGCAGCCGGGACAGGGGGGGAGAAAAACTGTTTTTT
-,TRBV20-1,many,TRBJ1-1,13,CSAFGNLNTEAFF,TGCAGTGCTTTTGGCAACTTGAACACTGAAGCTTTCTTT
-,TRBV10-3,-,TRBJ2-7,15,CAISDSTASSYEQYF,TGTGCCATCAGTGACTCAACGGCTAGCTCCTACGAGCAGTACTTC
-,TRBV27,-,TRBJ2-5,13,CASSLRGGVTQYF,TGTGCCAGCAGTTTAAGAGGGGGGGTGACCCAGTACTTC
TRBD2,TRBV2,-,TRBJ2-2,14,CASTLKGGNGELFF,TGTGCCAGCACCCTGAAGGGAGGGAACGGGGAGCTGTTTTTT
-,TRBV6-5,many,TRBJ2-2,13,CASSYSITGELFF,TGTGCCAGCAGTTACTCAATCACCGGGGAGCTGTTTTTT
-,TRBV3-1,many,TRBJ2-1,15,CASSRTGSSYNEQFF,TGTGCCAGCAGCCGAACGGGATCCTCCTACAATGAGCAGTTCTTC
-,TRBV7-8,many,TRBJ1-2,16,CASSLNRTGTTYGYTF,TGTGCCAGCAGCCTCAACCGAACCGGGACAACCTATGGCTACACCTTC
-,TRBV24-1,few,TRBJ2-3,16,CATSETGTPGTDTQYF,TGTGCCACCAGTGAAACCGGGACGCCGGGAACAGATACGCAGTATTTT
-,TRBV2,-,TRBJ1-5,15,CVSTATDHSNQPQHF,TGTGTCAGCACTGCAACAGATCATAGCAATCAGCCCCAGCATTTT
-,TRBV4-1,many,TRBJ1-3,16,CASSQVLVYSGNTIYF,TGCGCCAGCAGCCAAGTTTTAGTTTACTCTGGAAACACCATATATTTT
-,TRBV6-5,many,TRBJ2-7,15,CASSRRTDSYYEQYF,TGTGCCAGCAGTCGAAGGACGGACAGTTACTACGAGCAGTACTTC
-,TRBV12-3/TRBV12-4,-,TRBJ1-2,12,CASRAANYGYTF,TGTGCCAGCAGGGCCGCTAACTATGGCTACACCTTC
-,TRBV2,few,TRBJ1-1,11,CASSEGFEAFF,TGTGCCAGCAGTGAAGGTTTTGAAGCTTTCTTT
TRBD2,TRBV7-6,medium-sized,TRBJ2-7,16,CASSVEASGRPYEQYF,TGTGCCAGCAGCGTAGAGGCTAGCGGGAGACCCTACGAGCAGTACTTC
-,TRBV20-1,-,TRBJ2-7,8,CSVYEQYF,TGCAGTGTGTACGAGCAGTACTTC
TRBD2,TRBV28,few,TRBJ2-1,15,CASKPSGEGISEQFF,TGTGCCAGCAAACCCTCGGGGGAGGGGATCAGTGAGCAGTTCTTC
-,TRBV10-1,medium-sized,TRBJ1-1,12,CASSGRYTEAFF,TGCGCCAGCTCAGGACGGTATACTGAAGCTTTCTTT
-,TRBV12-3/TRBV12-4,once,TRBJ1-5,14,CASSPLTGAQPQHF,TGTGCCAGCAGCCCCCTGACCGGCGCGCAGCCCCAGCATTTT
-,TRBV9,once,TRBJ2-1,13,CASSRGASNQQFF,TGTGCCAGCAGCCGGGGGGCAAGCAATCAGCAGTTCTTC
-,TRBV5-1,-,TRBJ1-1,14,CASRPTSQNTEAFF,TGCGCCAGCAGACCGACGAGTCAGAACACTGAAGCTTTCTTT
-,TRBV12-3/TRBV12-4,-,TRBJ2-1,16,CASSSRDGSSYNEQSF,TGTGCCAGCAGCTCGCGGGACGGATCCTCTTACAATGAGCAGTCCTTC